This T cell receptor beta chain was recorded in a study of human T cells and chemical hapten exposure (dated by TCRdb to the early 2020s). Turning to the overall study: For sensitization, 2% DPC in acetone was applied to a roughly 2 cm by roughly 2 cm area of upper inner arm skin. Throughout the study period of roughly 24 weeks, patients also received therapeutic DPC doses to the scalp every week. Patch testing was performed on the upper back with Finn chambers containing 0.01% DPC, and the patch tests were scored after 6 days according to International Contact Dermatitis Research Group standards. The mostly female patient cohort included alopecia areata with under or over 50% scalp involvement, alopecia totalis and alopecia universalis. The libraries were sequenced as a pool, and the TCR yield per sample differed mostly because of small variations in library volumes within the pool. In alopecia patients, the study followed how the peripheral blood TCR repertoire changed in vivo over primary and secondary sensitization to diphenylcyclopropenone (DPC), a hapten. Patient blood was sampled pre-sensitization (week 0) and at 2, 6 and about 24 weeks after DPC sensitization. Blood for TCR sequencing was provided by twenty-nine alopecia patients at one to four time points (pre-sensitization, 2, 6 and 24 weeks).

Only one count was recorded for this clonotype. Its antigen has not been determined. No much larger clone exists at a distance of one base, and base qualities are not known. Evidence from a single read is weak. The CDR3 measures 14 amino acids from cysteine to phenylalanine. Of the read, only the CDR3 DNA is kept; its 42 bases are in frame from base 1. The germline V gene encodes CDR1 MDHEN and CDR2 SYDVKM. V is shortened by 2 bases, J by 7 bases, and the region joining them spans 14 bases. The sample's time point label, in plain terms: pre-sensitization, week 0. Sample treatment or condition, as interpreted from the label and publication: therapeutic diphenylcyclopropenone sensitization with weekly scalp DPC. At each patch-test visit, blood was drawn before the patch test was applied. Patients were eligible if aged 18 to 70, diagnosed with alopecia and judged suitable for DPC therapy, and pregnant patients were excluded. Total RNA was extracted from unfractionated whole blood collected in Tempus Blood RNA tubes.

Libraries were constructed by RACE. Instrument on record: NextSeq 500. During library preparation, unique molecular identifiers were attached to individual cDNA molecules so that TCRs could be counted quantitatively and reproducibly. From each blood RNA sample, both TCR alpha and TCR beta chains were sequenced. In the authors' own workflow: The median number of TCRs per sample was 90,000 to 100,000, ranging from about 20,000 to 700,000. The Decombinator software suite was used to annotate V, J and CDR3 in the TCR reads. Every sample was subsampled to the same number of TCRs (28,000) for the PS versus PT1 abundance plots. TCRs were defined as expanded if absent before sensitization and observed at least eight times at the 2-week time point. TCRdb redid the processing of the public reads, applying fastp at Q25 and MiXCR, and retained in-frame beta chains. Each record represents a unique CDR3 protein, reported with the most common genes and DNA among its rows. These V and J calls originate from TCRdb's pipeline instead of the authors' own analysis. For this sample there are 85,000 to 120,000 distinct CDR3 sequences; approximately 12% appear just once. The biggest ten clones account for over 1.5% of the sample.

What the work shows at the level of the full study, not this receptor alone: Because all patients had alopecia, a presumed autoimmune disease, the immune response of the patients might differ from that of healthy individuals. No change with DPC sensitization was found in the number of TCRs above 1 in 1000 frequency, and no evidence of global repertoire structure alterations was found. A positive correlation was found between the number of PT1 expanded TCRs and patch test score, with significance reached at thresholds 8, 16 and 32 but not 4. After repeated subsampling, changes were observed in the strength of the expansion versus patch-test correlation and in the threshold at which the correlation became significant. Compared with pre-sensitization or healthy control sets, expanded TCRs formed significantly more large CDR3 similarity clusters, which is consistent with antigen-driven responses.

The sample consisted of whole blood, taken in connection with sensitization to the hapten diphenylcyclopropenone (DPC). The TCR originated in a woman in her 50s with alopecia areata. Some clones in this sample may be carry-over from other donors' samples. The V gene is TRBV28 and the J gene is TRBJ2-5; 6 matching bases give a weak D call of TRBD1. The bases read TGTGCCAGCAGTTTACACAGGGTTTTGGCGACCCAGTACTTC. It translates to CASSLHRVLATQYF.